This TCR beta chain was profiled in a study of T cells in Graves' hyperthyroidism and ophthalmopathy. Study-level findings and limits: Ophthalmopathy stood apart from stable hyperthyroidism in a 13 V-J model. Most thyroid-expanded clonotypes above 0.001 were also found in blood.

Using RNA transcripts as the source, TCR beta CDR3 regions were amplified. The study used the HTBI primer set for a first-round RT-PCR of the TCR CDR3. MiXCR, applied by TCRdb to the multiplex PCR reads, yields one record per CDR3 protein. The data show 550,000 to 850,000 distinct CDR3 sequences, with around 20% seen just once and approximately 15% held by the top ten. Worth noting for this clonotype: Its antigen remains unidentified.

V was clipped by 0 bases and J by 2 bases, with 13 bases between them. This CDR3 comprises 16 residues. CDR1 is SGHTA and CDR2 is FQGNSA in the germline V gene. The source material was blood. The clonotype comes from a woman aged 50 to 60 with Graves' hyperthyroidism that later progressed to Graves' ophthalmopathy. The rearrangement joins TRBV7-2 to TRBJ1-2; D may be TRBD1 (5 bases). The CDR3 protein is CASSLARASANYGYTF. The DNA of the CDR3 is TGTGCCAGCAGCTTAGCCAGGGCCTCAGCAAACTATGGCTACACCTTC.